This TCR beta chain was sequenced during a study of identifying expanded T cells in peripheral blood. As for this clone: The antigen is undetermined.

Collection occurred without any documented infections or immune events in donors. This CDR3 has 16 residues. CDR1 is SGHDN and CDR2 is FVKESK in the germline V gene. V shed 5 bases and J 4 bases; nucleotides not matched to a gene: 6. Study observations and caveats: Technical replicates showed around 1.2 changed clones; two weeks roughly 15; four weeks 19. Approximately two-week clone count variance significantly increased as total template count grew.

Data came from immunoSEQ multiplex PCR; TCRdb stores just in-frame clones and leaves some out. The sample includes roughly 100,000 clones, more than 70% seen only once; the top ten take roughly 13%. Sequencing was done on a sample of blood. The rearrangement links TRBV14 to TRBJ2-2; 11 bases align to TRBD2. This sequence originates from a person aged 18-70 years in good health. The CDR3 DNA reads TGTGCCAGCAGCGTACTAGCGGGGGCCCGCACCGGGGAGCTGTTTTTT. Amino acids: CASSVLAGARTGELFF.